Each of the 10 T cell receptor beta chains below was sequenced from the same sample in a study of cytomegalovirus exposure and HLA in healthy donors. Amplification used 60 Vbeta primers and 13 Jbeta primers. Produced via immunoSEQ multiplex PCR; TCRdb's table is partial and in-frame only. Of around 160,000 clones in the sample, approximately 62% were seen once. Specimen: PBMCs. The source of these receptors is a man over 45 in good health and CMV-seronegative.

The chain combines TRBV5-8 with TRBJ1-4, with 8 bases aligning to TRBD1. CDR3 size: 15 residues. The V and J ends lost 3 bases and 8 bases, in that order; junction bases with no gene match: 9. Germline CDR1 SGHTS, CDR2 YDEGEE. The CDR3 nucleotides are TGTGCCAGCAGCTCCCCCGACAGGGGACCCGAAAAACTGTTTTTT. Its translation is CASSSPDRGPEKLFF.

This chain joins TRBV19 and TRBJ2-1; TRBD2 matches 7 bases. Trimming cost V 7 bases and J 5 bases; bases outside gene matches: 8. This CDR3 spans 14 amino acids. Germline-derived CDR1 and CDR2 are LNHDA and SQIVND (reference sequence). Written as DNA, the CDR3 is TGTGCCAGTACCCTGACCGGGACTAACAATGAGCAGTTCTTC. It is translated as CASTLTGTNNEQFF.

J is TRBJ1-4 and V is TRBV10-3, with 9 bases matching TRBD1. The CDR3 totals 17 residues. Germline V gene lookup returns CDR1 ENHRY and CDR2 SYGVKD. The junction had 2 bases not matched to a gene; V was cut back by 0 bases and J by 0 bases. CDR3 region: CAISESDRGATNEKLFF. DNA of the CDR3: TGTGCCATCAGTGAGTCGGACAGGGGTGCAACTAATGAAAAACTGTTTTTT.

The chain couples TRBV25-1 to TRBJ2-1; the match to TRBD2 covers 9 bases. CDR1 is MGHDK and CDR2 is SYGVNS in the germline V gene. The CDR3 has 15 amino acids. The ends lost 5 bases at V and 5 bases at J; junction bases unmatched: 7. In DNA form, the CDR3 reads TGTGCCAGCAGTCAGAGCGGGGGGCCAAACAATGAGCAGTTCTTC. Translation gives CASSQSGGPNNEQFF.

The chain recombines TRBV5-1 with TRBJ2-7, with TRBD1 matching 10 bases. With 3 bases clipped from V and 6 bases from J, the junction kept 3 bases outside the gene matches. The CDR3 sequence is 13 residues long. Germline CDR1 is SGHRS and CDR2 is YFSETQ. CDR3 nucleotides: TGCGCCAGCAGCTGGGACAGGGGCGCCGAGCAGTACTTC. It yields the protein CASSWDRGAEQYF.

The rearrangement joins TRBV6-1 to TRBJ1-5; 9 bases are a match to TRBD1. Losses at the gene ends were 2 bases for V and 11 bases for J; bases not matched to a gene: 10. The CDR3 runs 15 residues. CDR1 and CDR2 (germline): MNHNS, SASEGT. In nucleotides, the CDR3 is TGTGCCAGCAGTGAAACGGGACAGGGAATTATGACCCAGCATTTT. It is translated as CASSETGQGIMTQHF.

This rearrangement joins TRBV5-1 to TRBJ2-1; TRBD2 matches 10 bases. Trimming cost V 1 base and J 5 bases; bases outside gene matches: 3. CDR3 length equals 15 residues. Germline CDR1 reads SGHRS; CDR2 reads YFSETQ. The CDR3 reads CASSLSLAGDNEQFF. The CDR3 DNA follows: TGCGCCAGCAGCTTGTCCCTAGCGGGGGACAATGAGCAGTTCTTC.

J is TRBJ1-6 and V is TRBV9, with D possibly being TRBD1 (6 bases). Germline V CDR1 and CDR2: SGDLS, YYNGEE. CDR3 length: 14 residues. V dropped 0 bases and J dropped 10 bases, with 11 bases sitting between them. This CDR3 is CASSVGTETSPLHF. In DNA, the CDR3 is TGTGCCAGCAGCGTAGGGACAGAGACATCACCCCTCCACTTT.

J is TRBJ1-2 and V is TRBV7-9; perhaps TRBD1 as D (6 bases). CDR1 is SEHNR, CDR2 FQNEAQ, per germline (reference sequence). CDR3 size: 14 residues. V gave up 5 bases and J gave up 5 bases, with 15 bases separating them. The CDR3 region has the DNA TGTGCCAGCAGCCCCGGACAGAGTCTTTATGGCTACACCTTC. It specifies CASSPGQSLYGYTF. Full variable domain (outside the CDR3, taken from reference TRBV7-9 and TRBJ1-2): DTGVSQNPRHKITKRGQNVTFRCDPISEHNRLYWYRQTLGQGPEFLTYFQNEAQLEKSRLLSDRFSAERPKGSFSTLEIQRTEQGDSAMYLCASSPGQSLYGYTFGSGTRLTVV.

The genes are TRBV19 and TRBJ1-1; the D gene is possibly TRBD1 (5 bases). The germline V gene has CDR1 LNHDA and CDR2 SQIVND (reference sequence). The CDR3 length is 16 residues. The germline V and J ends were trimmed by 3 bases and 1 base, with 15 bases remaining between them. CDR3 nucleotide sequence: TGTGCCAGTAGTATCCCGGGAGGGGCGACGAACACTGAAGCTTTCTTT. The encoded protein is CASSIPGGATNTEAFF.